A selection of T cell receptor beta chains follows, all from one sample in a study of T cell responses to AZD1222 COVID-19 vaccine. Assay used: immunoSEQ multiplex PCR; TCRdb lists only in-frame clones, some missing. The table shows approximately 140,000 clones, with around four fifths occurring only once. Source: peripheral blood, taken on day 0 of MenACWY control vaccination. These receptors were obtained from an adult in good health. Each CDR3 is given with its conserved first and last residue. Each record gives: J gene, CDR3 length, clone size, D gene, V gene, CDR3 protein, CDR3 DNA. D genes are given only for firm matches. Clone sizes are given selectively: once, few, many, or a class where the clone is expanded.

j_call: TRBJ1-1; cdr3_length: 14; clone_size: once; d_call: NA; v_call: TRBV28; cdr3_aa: CASSSDGKNTEAFF; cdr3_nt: TGTGCCAGCAGTTCTGATGGAAAGAACACTGAAGCTTTCTTT
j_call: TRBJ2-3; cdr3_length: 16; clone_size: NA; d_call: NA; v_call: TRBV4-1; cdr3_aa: CASSPVTTTSTDTQYF; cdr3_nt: TGCGCCAGCAGCCCGGTGACTACCACTAGCACAGATACGCAGTATTTT
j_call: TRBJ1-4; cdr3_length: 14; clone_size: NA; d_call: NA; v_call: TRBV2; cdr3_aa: CATSGAGGNEKLFF; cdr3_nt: TGTGCCACCAGCGGAGCGGGAGGTAATGAAAAACTGTTTTTT
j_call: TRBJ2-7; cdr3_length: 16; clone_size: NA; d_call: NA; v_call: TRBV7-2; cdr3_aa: CASSLGIRASSYEQYF; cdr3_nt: TGTGCCAGCAGCTTAGGAATCAGGGCGTCTTCCTACGAGCAGTACTTC
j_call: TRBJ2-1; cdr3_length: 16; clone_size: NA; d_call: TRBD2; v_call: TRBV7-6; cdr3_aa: CASSLGLSGGPYEQFF; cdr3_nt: TGTGCCAGCAGCCTCGGACTATCGGGGGGGCCCTATGAGCAGTTCTTC
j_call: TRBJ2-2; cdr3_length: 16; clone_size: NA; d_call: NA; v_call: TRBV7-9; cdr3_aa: CASSLGVGTNTGELFF; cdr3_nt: TGTGCCAGCAGCTTAGGGGTAGGGACGAACACCGGGGAGCTGTTTTTT
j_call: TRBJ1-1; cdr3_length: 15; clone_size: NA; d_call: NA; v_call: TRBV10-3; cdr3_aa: CAISESTLGEVEAFF; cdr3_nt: TGTGCCATCAGTGAGTCGACTCTTGGGGAGGTTGAAGCTTTCTTT
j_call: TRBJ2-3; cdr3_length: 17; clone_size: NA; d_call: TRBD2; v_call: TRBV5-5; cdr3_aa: CASSLRRGGGSTDTQYF; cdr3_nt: TGTGCCAGCAGCTTGCGACGGGGGGGCGGCAGCACAGATACGCAGTATTTT
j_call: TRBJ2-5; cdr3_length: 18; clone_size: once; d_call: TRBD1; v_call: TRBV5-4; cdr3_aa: CASSLGRGQVLNQETQYF; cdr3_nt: TGTGCCAGCAGCTTGGGAAGGGGACAGGTACTGAACCAAGAGACCCAGTACTTC
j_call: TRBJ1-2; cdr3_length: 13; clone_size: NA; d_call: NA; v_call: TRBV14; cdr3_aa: CASSLDSSSKGTF; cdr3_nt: TGTGCCAGCAGCCTCGACAGTTCGTCCAAGGGAACCTTC
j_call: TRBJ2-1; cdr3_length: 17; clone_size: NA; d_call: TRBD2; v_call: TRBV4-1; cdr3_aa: CASSRTPPGGPSDEQFF; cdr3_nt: TGCGCCAGCAGCCGCACCCCCCCGGGGGGGCCTTCGGATGAGCAGTTCTTC
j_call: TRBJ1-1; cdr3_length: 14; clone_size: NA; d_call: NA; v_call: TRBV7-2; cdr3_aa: CASTHGGTYTEAFF; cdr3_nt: TGTGCCAGCACCCATGGGGGTACATACACTGAAGCTTTCTTT
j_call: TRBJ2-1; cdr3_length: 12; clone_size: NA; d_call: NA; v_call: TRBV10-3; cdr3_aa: CAISRQSHEQFF; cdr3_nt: TGTGCCATCAGCCGACAGAGTCATGAGCAGTTCTTC
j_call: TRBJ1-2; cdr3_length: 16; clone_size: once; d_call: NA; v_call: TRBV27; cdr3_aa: CASSLDGRGINYGYTF; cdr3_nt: TGTGCCAGCAGTTTAGATGGTCGGGGGATCAACTATGGCTACACCTTC
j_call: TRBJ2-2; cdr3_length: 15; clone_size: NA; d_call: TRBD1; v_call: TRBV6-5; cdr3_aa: CASGSGQGYTGELFF; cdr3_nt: TGTGCCAGCGGATCAGGACAGGGCTACACCGGGGAGCTGTTTTTT
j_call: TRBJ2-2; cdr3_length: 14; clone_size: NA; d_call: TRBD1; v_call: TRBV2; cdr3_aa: CASSMRQGTGELFF; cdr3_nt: TGTGCCAGCAGTATGAGACAGGGTACCGGGGAGCTGTTTTTT
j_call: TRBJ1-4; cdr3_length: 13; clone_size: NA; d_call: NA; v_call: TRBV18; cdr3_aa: CASSRSGGEKLFF; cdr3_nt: TGTGCCAGCTCCCGATCCGGGGGAGAAAAACTGTTTTTT
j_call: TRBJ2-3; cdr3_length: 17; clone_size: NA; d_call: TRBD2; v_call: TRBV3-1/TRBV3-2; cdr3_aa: CASSQDWYGGGTDTQYF; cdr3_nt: TGTGCCAGCAGTCAGGATTGGTACGGGGGGGGGACAGATACGCAGTATTTT
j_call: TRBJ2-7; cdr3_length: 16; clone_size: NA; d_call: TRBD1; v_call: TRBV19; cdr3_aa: CASSIDRGTPSYEQYF; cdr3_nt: TGTGCCAGTAGTATCGACAGGGGGACCCCCTCCTACGAGCAGTACTTC
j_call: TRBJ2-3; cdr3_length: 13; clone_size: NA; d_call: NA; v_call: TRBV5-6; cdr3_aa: CASRIAGTDTQYF; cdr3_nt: TGTGCCAGCAGAATAGCGGGCACAGATACGCAGTATTTT
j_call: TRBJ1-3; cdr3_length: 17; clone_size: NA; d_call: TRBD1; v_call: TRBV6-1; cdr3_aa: CASSERTGGFSGNTIYF; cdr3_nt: TGTGCCAGCAGTGAGCGGACAGGGGGCTTCTCTGGAAACACCATATATTTT
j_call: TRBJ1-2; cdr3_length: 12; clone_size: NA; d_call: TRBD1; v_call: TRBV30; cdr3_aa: CAWARDSYGYTF; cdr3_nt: TGTGCCTGGGCCCGGGACAGCTATGGCTACACCTTC
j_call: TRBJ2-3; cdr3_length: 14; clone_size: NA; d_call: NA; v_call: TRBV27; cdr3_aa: CASSLGGALNTQYF; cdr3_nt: TGTGCCAGCAGTTTGGGGGGGGCCTTGAATACGCAGTATTTT
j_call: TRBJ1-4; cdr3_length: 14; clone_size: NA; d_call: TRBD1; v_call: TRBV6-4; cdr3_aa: CASSAGTGGEKLFF; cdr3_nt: TGTGCCAGCAGCGCCGGGACAGGGGGTGAAAAACTGTTTTTT
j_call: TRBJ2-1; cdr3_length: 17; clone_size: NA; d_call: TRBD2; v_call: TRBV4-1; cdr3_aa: CASSQGQTSGGSNEQFF; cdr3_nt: TGCGCCAGCAGCCAGGGGCAGACTAGCGGGGGGTCCAATGAGCAGTTCTTC
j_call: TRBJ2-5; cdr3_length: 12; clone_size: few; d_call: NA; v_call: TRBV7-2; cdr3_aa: CASGGARETQYF; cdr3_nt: TGTGCCAGCGGGGGGGCAAGGGAGACCCAGTACTTC
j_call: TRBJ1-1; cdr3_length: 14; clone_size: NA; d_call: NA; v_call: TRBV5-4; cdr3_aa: CASSLANRDTEAFF; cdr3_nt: TGTGCCAGCAGCTTGGCCAATCGGGACACTGAAGCTTTCTTT
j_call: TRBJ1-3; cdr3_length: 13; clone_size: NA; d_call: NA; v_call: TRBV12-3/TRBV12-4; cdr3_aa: CASSFGGRNTIYF; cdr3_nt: TGTGCCAGCAGTTTTGGGGGGAGGAACACCATATATTTT
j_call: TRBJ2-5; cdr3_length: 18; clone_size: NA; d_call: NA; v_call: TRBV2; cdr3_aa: CASSDPFGVEQIQETQYF; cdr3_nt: TGTGCCAGCAGTGATCCCTTCGGGGTGGAGCAAATCCAAGAGACCCAGTACTTC
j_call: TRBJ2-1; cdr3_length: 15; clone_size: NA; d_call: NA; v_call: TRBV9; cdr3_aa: CASSVDQRRYNEQFF; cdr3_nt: TGTGCCAGCAGCGTAGACCAGCGGAGGTACAATGAGCAGTTCTTC
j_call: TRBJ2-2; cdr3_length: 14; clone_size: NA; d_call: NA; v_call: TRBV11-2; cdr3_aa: CASSWGGSTGELFF; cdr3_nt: TGTGCCAGCAGCTGGGGCGGTTCCACCGGGGAGCTGTTTTTT
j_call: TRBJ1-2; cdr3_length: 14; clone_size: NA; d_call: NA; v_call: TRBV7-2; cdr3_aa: CASSSYRAIYGYTF; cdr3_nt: TGTGCCAGCAGCTCCTACAGGGCAATATATGGCTACACCTTC
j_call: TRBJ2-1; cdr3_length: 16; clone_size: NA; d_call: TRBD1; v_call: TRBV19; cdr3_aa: CASSSIDRVYGNEQFF; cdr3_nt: TGTGCCAGTAGTTCCATAGACAGGGTCTACGGCAATGAGCAGTTCTTC
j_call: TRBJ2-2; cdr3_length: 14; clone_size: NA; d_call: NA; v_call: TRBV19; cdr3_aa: CASSIVVNTGELFF; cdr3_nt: TGTGCCAGTAGTATAGTCGTTAACACCGGGGAGCTGTTTTTT
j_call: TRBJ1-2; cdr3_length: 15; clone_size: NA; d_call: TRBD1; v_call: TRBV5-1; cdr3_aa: CARAARGGGSYGYTF; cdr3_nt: TGCGCCCGCGCCGCCAGGGGGGGAGGGAGCTATGGCTACACCTTC
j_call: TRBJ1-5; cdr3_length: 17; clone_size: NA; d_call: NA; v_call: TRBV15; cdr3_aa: CATSRDRQVLSNQPQHF; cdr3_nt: TGTGCCACCAGCAGGGATCGACAGGTATTGAGCAATCAGCCCCAGCATTTT
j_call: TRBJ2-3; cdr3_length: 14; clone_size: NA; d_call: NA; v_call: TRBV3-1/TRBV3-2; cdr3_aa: CASSRTEVTDTQYF; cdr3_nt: TGTGCCAGCAGCCGGACAGAAGTAACAGATACGCAGTATTTT
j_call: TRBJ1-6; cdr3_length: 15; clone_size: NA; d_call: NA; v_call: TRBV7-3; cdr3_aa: CASSLTPQINSPLHF; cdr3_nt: TGTGCCAGCAGCTTAACTCCACAGATTAATTCACCCCTCCACTTT
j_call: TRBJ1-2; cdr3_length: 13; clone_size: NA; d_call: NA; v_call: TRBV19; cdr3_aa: CASRYRANYGYTF; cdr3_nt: TGTGCCAGTAGGTACAGGGCTAACTATGGCTACACCTTC
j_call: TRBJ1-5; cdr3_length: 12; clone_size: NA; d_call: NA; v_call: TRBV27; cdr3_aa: CASSFQGQPQHF; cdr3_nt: TGTGCCAGCAGTTTCCAGGGTCAGCCCCAGCATTTT
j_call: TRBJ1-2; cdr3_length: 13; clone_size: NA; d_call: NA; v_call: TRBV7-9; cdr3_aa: CASSLGGREADTF; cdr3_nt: TGTGCCAGCAGCTTAGGGGGGAGAGAAGCGGACACCTTC
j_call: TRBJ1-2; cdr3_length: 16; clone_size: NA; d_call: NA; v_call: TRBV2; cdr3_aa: CASSEIGGRSNYGYTF; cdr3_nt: TGTGCCAGCAGTGAAATCGGTGGGAGATCTAACTATGGCTACACCTTC
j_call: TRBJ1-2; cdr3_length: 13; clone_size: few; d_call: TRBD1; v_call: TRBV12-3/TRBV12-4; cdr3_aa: CASSWTGTGGYTF; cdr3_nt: TGTGCCAGCAGTTGGACAGGGACGGGAGGCTACACCTTC
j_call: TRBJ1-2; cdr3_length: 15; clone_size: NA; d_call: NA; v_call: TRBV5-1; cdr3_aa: CASSTTPGTNYGYTF; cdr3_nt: TGCGCCAGCAGCACTACGCCGGGAACAAACTATGGCTACACCTTC
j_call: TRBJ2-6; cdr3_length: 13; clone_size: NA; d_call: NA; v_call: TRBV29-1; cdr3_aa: CSVVLSGANVLTF; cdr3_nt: TGCAGCGTTGTCTTATCTGGGGCCAACGTCCTGACTTTC
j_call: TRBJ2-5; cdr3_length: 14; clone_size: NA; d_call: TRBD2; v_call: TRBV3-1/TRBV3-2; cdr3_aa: CASSRGQAGETQYF; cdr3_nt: TGTGCCAGCAGCCGAGGACAAGCGGGGGAGACCCAGTACTTC
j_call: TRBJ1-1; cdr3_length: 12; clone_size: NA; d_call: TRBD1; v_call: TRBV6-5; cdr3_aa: CASLKGATEAFF; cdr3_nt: TGTGCCAGCTTGAAGGGGGCCACTGAAGCTTTCTTT
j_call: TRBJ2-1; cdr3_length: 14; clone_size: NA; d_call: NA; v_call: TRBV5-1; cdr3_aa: CASSPTGLGDEQFF; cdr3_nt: TGCGCCAGCAGCCCAACAGGGTTGGGGGATGAGCAGTTCTTC
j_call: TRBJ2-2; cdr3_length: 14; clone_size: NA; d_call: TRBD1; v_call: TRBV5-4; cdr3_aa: CASKQGKNTGELFF; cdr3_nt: TGTGCCAGCAAACAGGGGAAGAACACCGGGGAGCTGTTTTTT
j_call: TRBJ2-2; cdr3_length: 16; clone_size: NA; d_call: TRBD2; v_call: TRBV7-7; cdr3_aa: CASSSLAGANTGELFF; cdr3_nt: TGTGCCAGCAGCTCACTAGCGGGGGCGAACACCGGGGAGCTGTTTTTT
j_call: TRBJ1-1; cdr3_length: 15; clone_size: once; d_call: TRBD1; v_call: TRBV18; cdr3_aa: CASSPRTGTNTEAFF; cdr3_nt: TGTGCCAGCTCACCACGGACAGGGACGAACACTGAAGCTTTCTTT
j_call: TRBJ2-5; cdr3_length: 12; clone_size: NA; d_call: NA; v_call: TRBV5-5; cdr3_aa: CASSGGGETQYF; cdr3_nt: TGTGCCAGCAGTGGAGGCGGTGAGACCCAGTACTTC
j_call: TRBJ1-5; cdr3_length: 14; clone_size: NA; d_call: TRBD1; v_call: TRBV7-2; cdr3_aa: CASRRDRWDQPQHF; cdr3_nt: TGTGCCAGCAGACGGGACAGGTGGGATCAGCCCCAGCATTTT
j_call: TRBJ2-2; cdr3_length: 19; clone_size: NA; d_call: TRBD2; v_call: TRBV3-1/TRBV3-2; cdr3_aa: CASSQDMGSGGLNTGELFF; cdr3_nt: TGTGCCAGCAGCCAAGATATGGGTAGCGGGGGCCTGAACACCGGGGAGCTGTTTTTT
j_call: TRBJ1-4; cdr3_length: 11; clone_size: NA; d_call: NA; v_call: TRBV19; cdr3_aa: CASRGLGKLFF; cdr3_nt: TGTGCCAGTAGGGGTTTGGGAAAACTGTTTTTT
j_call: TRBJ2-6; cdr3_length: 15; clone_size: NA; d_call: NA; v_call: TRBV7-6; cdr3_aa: CASSLGSTGANVLTF; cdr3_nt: TGTGCCAGCAGCTTGGGCTCCACTGGGGCCAACGTCCTGACTTTC
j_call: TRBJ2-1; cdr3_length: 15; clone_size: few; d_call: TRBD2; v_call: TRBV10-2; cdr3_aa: CASSEGLAGGNEQFF; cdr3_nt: TGCGCCAGCAGTGAGGGACTAGCGGGGGGCAATGAGCAGTTCTTC
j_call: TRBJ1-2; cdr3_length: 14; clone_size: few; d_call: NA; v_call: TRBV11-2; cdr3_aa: CASSLGQPLTSYTF; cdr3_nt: TGTGCCAGCAGCTTAGGACAGCCACTAACTAGCTACACCTTC